Reported below is one TCR beta chain. In germline, CDR1 is MNHNY, CDR2 SVGAGI (reference sequence). Trimming removed 5 bases from V and 0 bases from J, with 17 bases in between. The CDR3 runs 18 residues. TCRdb's table, derived via immunoSEQ multiplex PCR, lists solely in-frame clones and lacks some. The sample gives hundreds of thousands of clones, 80% to 90% of which show up once; approximately 1.5% is in the top ten. These data are taken from a study of Ad26.COV2.S vaccination and SARS-CoV-2 variants. Documented treatment: some 19 received Ad26.COV2.S at low or high dose, single or two shots; about 5 received placebo; per-sample allocation not given. Day 63 after the first vaccine or placebo injection was the time point for sampling.

This clonotype was obtained from a person aged 18-60 years who received the Ad26.COV2.S COVID-19 vaccine or a placebo. Sample: peripheral blood, taken in a trial of Ad26.COV2.S vaccine versus placebo. The V gene is TRBV6-6, the J gene TRBJ2-6; D not resolved. For the CDR3, the DNA is TGTGCCAGCAGTCAGTCCACATTCAGAGACTCTGGGGCCAACGTCCTGACTTTC. Its translation: CASSQSTFRDSGANVLTF.